The 7 T cell receptor beta chains below come from one sample, sequenced in a study of blood T cells in healthy people across ages. For the second PCR, which ran for roughly 6 to 12 cycles, a sample-barcoded 5' primer and a J-beta primer mix were used. TCRdb used MiXCR to reprocess the 5' RACE reads, holding one entry per CDR3 protein. The sample comprises roughly 790,000 distinct CDR3 sequences, around 40% of which are singletons, and 20% to 25% rests with the top ten. Sequenced sample: blood. The receptor source for this set is a woman aged 55-69 years in good health.

The rearrangement links TRBV5-1 to TRBJ2-1; D perhaps matches TRBD1 (6 bases). The V and J ends lost 2 bases and 3 bases respectively, with 12 bases between them. The V gene's germline CDR1 is SGHRS and CDR2 YFSETQ. The CDR3 runs to 15 residues. Here the CDR3 reads CASSLTGNVYNEQFF. The CDR3 nucleotides are TGCGCCAGCAGCTTAACAGGGAACGTCTACAATGAGCAGTTCTTC.

This clonotype was seen a few times. In nucleotides, the CDR3 is TGCGCCAGCAGCCAAGCCCGGACTGTTAGCTCCTACAATGAGCAGTTCTTC. This sequence encodes CASSQARTVSSYNEQFF. V and J are TRBV4-3 and TRBJ2-1, with D perhaps TRBD2 (5 bases). The germline V gene encodes CDR1 LGHNA and CDR2 YSLEER. Deletions cut 1 base from V and 0 bases from J, with 13 bases between. CDR3 size: 17 residues.

J is TRBJ1-1 and V is TRBV5-5, with D possibly matching TRBD1 (5 bases). In germline, CDR1 is SGHKS, CDR2 YYEKEE (reference sequence). V shed 4 bases and J shed 3 bases, with 19 bases lying between them. The CDR3 sequence is 16 residues long. CDR3 sequence: CASSPRGGQVDTEAFF. The CDR3 nucleotides are TGTGCCAGCAGCCCACGGGGGGGTCAAGTGGACACTGAAGCTTTCTTT.

This clonotype was found a few times. This may come from a read error, since a much larger clone is one base off. The chain couples TRBV12-3 or TRBV12-4 to TRBJ2-5, with a tentative D call TRBD1 (6 bases). With the DNA end fitting TRBJ2-1 better, the J assignment may be wrong. The CDR3 contains 13 residues. The CDR3 sequence is CASTPTGWRTQFF. In DNA form, the CDR3 reads TGTGCCAGCACCCCGACAGGATGGCGGACCCAGTTCTTC.

The chain joins TRBV7-9 to TRBJ2-7; D remains ambiguous. Germline V lookup: CDR1 SEHNR, CDR2 FQNEAQ (reference sequence). With 5 bases removed from V and 5 bases from J, the gap between germline ends came to 10 bases. The CDR3 spans 12 residues. The CDR3 region has the DNA TGTGCCAGCAGCCCCCTACAAGACGAGCAGTACTTC. It codes for CASSPLQDEQYF.

There are a few counts of this clonotype. The chain recombines TRBV4-2 with TRBJ2-7; tentative D call: TRBD1 (7 bases). The CDR3 contains 16 residues. The germline V gene has CDR1 LGHNA and CDR2 YNFKEQ. Trimming took 0 bases from V and 5 from J, leaving 17 bases between them. The CDR3 DNA reads TGTGCCAGCAGCCAAGATTGGAGGGGGCGCGAGAACGAGCAGTACTTC. Residues: CASSQDWRGRENEQYF.

The chain couples TRBV20-1 to TRBJ1-5, with D possibly being TRBD1 (6 bases). V lost 6 bases and J 5 bases, leaving 14 bases between the germline ends. The CDR3 is 13 amino acids. The germline gives CDR1 DFQATT, CDR2 SNEGSKA (reference sequence). CDR3 nucleotide sequence: TGCAGTGCGGATACAGGGAGGGATCAGCCCCAGCATTTT. Its protein is CSADTGRDQPQHF.